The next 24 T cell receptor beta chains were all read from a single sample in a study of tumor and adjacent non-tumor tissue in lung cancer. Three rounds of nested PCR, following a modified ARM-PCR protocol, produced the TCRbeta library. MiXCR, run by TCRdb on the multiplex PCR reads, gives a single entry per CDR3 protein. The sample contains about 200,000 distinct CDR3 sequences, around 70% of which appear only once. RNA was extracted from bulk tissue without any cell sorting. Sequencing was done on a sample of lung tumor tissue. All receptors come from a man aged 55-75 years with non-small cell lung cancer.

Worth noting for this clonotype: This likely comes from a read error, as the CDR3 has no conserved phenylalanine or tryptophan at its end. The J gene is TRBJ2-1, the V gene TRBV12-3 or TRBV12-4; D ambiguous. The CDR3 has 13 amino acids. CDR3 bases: TGTGACAGCAGTTATACCCCCGACAATGAGCAGTTCTTA. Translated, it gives CDSSYTPDNEQFL.

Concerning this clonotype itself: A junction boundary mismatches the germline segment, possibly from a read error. CDR3 sequence (DNA): TGCTGTGCTAGAGTAGGGGGGAACAATCAGCCCCAGCATTTT. Translation gives CCARVGGNNQPQHF. The V gene is TRBV20-1, the J gene TRBJ1-5; D possibly corresponds to TRBD1 (6 bases). This CDR3 comprises 14 residues. The V gene's germline CDR1 is DFQATT and CDR2 SNEGSKA (reference sequence).

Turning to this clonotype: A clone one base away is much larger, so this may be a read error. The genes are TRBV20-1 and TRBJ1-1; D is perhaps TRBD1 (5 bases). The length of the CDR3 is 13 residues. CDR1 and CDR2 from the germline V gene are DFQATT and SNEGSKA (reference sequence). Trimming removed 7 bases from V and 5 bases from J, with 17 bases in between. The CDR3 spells CSVLSQGRTEAFF. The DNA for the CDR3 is TGCAGTGTACTCAGCCAGGGTCGGACTGAAGCTTTCTTT.

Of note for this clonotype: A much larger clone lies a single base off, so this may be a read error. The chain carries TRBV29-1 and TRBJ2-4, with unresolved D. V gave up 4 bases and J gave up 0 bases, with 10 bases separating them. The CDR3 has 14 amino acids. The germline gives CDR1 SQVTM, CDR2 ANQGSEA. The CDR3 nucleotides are TGCAGCGTTGTGTCTGAGCTAGCCAAAAACATTCAGTACTTC. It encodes CSVVSELAKNIQYF.

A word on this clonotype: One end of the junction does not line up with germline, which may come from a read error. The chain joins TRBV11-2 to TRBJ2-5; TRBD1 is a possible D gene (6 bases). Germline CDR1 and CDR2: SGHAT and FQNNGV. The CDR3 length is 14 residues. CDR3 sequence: CASGSGQLQEAQYF. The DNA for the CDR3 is TGTGCCAGCGGCTCTGGACAGCTCCAAGAGGCCCAGTACTTC.

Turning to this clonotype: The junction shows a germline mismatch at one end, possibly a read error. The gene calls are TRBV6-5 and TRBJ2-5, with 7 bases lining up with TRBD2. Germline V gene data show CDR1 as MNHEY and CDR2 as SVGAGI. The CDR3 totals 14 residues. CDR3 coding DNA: TGCGCCAGCTGTGATACCGTGGCCGCGGGGGCCCAGTACTTC. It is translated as CASCDTVAAGAQYF.

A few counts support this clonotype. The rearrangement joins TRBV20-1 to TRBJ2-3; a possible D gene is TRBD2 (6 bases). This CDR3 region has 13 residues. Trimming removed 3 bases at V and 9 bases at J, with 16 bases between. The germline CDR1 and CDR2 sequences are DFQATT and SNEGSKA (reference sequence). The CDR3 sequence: CSASTSGAGTQYF. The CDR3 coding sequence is TGCAGTGCTAGTACTAGTGGGGCGGGGACGCAGTATTTT.

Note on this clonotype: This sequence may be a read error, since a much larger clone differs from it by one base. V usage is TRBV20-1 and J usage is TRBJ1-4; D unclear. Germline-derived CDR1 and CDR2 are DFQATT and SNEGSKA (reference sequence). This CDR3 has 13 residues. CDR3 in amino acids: CSARVAANEKMFF. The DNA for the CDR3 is TGCAGTGCTAGAGTTGCGGCTAATGAAAAAATGTTTTTT.

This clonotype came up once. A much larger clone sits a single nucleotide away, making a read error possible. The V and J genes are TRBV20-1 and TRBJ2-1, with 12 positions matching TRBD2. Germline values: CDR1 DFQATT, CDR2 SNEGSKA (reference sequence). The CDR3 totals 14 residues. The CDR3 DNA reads TGCATTGCCCGTGGTACTAGCGGGAGGAGTGAGCAGTTCTTC. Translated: CIARGTSGRSEQFF.

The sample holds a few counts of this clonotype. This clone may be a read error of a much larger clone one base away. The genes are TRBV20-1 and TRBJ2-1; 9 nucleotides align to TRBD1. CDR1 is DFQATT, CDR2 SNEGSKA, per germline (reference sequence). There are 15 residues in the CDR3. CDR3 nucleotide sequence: TGCAATGCTAGATGGGGACAGGGTTGGGCCAATGAGCAGTTCTTC. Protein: CNARWGQGWANEQFF.

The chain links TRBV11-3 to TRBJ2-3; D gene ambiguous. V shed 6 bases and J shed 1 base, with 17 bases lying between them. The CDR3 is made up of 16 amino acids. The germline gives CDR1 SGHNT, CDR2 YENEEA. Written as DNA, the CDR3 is TGTGCCAGCAGTCCAGTGATGTGGGAACGCACAGATACGCAGTATTTT. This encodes CASSPVMWERTDTQYF. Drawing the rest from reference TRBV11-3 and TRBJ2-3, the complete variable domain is EAGVVQSPRYKIIEKKQPVAFWCNPISGHNTLYWYLQNLGQGPELLIRYENEEAVDDSQLPKDRFSAERLKGVDSTLKIQPAELGDSAVYLCASSPVMWERTDTQYFGPGTRLTVL.

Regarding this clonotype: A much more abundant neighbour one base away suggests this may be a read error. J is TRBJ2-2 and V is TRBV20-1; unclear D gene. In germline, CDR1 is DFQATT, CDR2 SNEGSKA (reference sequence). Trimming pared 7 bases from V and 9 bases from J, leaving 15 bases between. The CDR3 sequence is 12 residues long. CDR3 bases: TGCAGTGGGTCTAGAAGGACCAGGGAGCTGTTTTTT. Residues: CSGSRRTRELFF.

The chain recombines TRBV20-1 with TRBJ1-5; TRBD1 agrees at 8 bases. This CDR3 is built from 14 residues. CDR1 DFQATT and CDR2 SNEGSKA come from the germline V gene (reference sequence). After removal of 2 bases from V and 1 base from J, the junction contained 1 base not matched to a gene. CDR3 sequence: CSARRQGSNQPQHF. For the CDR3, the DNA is TGCAGTGCTAGACGACAGGGGAGCAATCAGCCCCAGCATTTT.

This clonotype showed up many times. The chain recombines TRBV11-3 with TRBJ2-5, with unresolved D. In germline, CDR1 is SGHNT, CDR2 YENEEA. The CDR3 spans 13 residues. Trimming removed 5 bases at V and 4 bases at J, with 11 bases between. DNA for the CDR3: TGTGCCAGCAGCCTACCGGTAGGAGAGACCCAGTACTTC. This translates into CASSLPVGETQYF.

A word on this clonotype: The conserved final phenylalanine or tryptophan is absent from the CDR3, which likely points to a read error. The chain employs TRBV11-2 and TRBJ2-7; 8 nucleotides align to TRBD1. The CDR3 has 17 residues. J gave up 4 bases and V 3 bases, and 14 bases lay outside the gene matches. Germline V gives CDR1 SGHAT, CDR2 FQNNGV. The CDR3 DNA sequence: TGTGCCAGCAGCTTCCAGCCGGGACAGGTGAGTTCATACGAGCAGTACCTC. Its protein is CASSFQPGQVSSYEQYL.

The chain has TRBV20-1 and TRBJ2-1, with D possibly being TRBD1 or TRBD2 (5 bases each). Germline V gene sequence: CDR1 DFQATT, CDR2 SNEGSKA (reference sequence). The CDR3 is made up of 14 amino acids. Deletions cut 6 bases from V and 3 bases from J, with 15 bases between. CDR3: CSAATRGFYNEQFF. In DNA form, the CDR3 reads TGCAGTGCCGCAACTAGGGGTTTCTACAATGAGCAGTTCTTC.

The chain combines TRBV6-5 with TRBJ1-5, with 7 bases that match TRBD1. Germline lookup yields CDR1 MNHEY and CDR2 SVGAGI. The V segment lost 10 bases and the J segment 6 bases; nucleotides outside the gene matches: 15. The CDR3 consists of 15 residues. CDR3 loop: CATSTGTLGSQPQHF. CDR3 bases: TGTGCCACCTCGACAGGGACGCTCGGCAGTCAGCCCCAGCATTTT.

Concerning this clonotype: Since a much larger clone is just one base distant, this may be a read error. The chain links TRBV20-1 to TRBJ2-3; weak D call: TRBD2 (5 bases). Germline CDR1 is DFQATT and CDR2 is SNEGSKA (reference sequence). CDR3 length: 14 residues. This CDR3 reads CSASGRGSTNTQYF. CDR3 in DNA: TGCAGTGCTAGCGGCCGGGGAAGCACAAATACGCAGTATTTT.

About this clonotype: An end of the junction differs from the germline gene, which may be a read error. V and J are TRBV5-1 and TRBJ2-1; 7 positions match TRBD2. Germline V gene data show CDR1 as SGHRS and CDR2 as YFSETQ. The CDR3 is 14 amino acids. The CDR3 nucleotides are TGCGCCAGCAGCCGGCGGGGGTCCTACAATGAGCAGTTTTTC. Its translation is CASSRRGSYNEQFF.

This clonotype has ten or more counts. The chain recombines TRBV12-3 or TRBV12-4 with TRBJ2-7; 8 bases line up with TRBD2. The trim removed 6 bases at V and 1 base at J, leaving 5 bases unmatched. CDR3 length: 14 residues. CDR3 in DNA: TGTGCCAGCAGCCCTAGCGGGTCTTCCTACGAGCAGTACTTC. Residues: CASSPSGSSYEQYF.

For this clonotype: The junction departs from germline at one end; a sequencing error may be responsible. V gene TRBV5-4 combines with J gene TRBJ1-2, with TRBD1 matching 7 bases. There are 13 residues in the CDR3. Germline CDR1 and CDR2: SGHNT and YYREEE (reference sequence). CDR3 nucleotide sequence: TGTGCCAACAGCTTGACAGGGTTCTACGGCTACACCTTC. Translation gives CANSLTGFYGYTF. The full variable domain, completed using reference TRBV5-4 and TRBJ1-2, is ETGVTQSPTHLIKTRGQQVTLRCSSQSGHNTVSWYQQALGQGPQFIFQYYREEENGRGNFPPRFSGLQFPNYSSELNVNALELDDSALYLCANSLTGFYGYTFGSGTRLTVV.

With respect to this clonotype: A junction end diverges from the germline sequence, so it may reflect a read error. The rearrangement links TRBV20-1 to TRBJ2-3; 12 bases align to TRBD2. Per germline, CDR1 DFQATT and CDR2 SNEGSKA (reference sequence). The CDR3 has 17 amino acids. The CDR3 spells CSTPTSGSLSSTDTQYF. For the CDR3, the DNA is TGCAGTACCCCGACTAGCGGGAGCTTATCAAGCACAGATACACAGTATTTT.

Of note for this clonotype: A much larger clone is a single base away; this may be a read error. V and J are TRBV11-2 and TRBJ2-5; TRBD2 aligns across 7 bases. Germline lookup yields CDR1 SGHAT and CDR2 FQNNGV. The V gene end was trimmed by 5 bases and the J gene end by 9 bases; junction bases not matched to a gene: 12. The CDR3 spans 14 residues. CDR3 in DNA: TGTGCCAGCAGCCGTACGGTTCCACGGGAGGCCCAGTACTTC. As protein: CASSRTVPREAQYF. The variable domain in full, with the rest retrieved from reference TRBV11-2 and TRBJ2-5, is EAGVAQSPRYKIIEKRQSVAFWCNPISGHATLYWYQQILGQGPKLLIQFQNNGVVDDSQLPKDRFSAERLKGVDSTLKIQPAKLEDSAVYLCASSRTVPREAQYFGPGTRLLVL.

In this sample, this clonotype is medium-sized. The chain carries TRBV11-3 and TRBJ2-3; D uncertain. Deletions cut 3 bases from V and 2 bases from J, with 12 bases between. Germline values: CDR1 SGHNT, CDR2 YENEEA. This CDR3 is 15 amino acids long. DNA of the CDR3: TGTGCCAGCAGCTTCGAGAGCCTGAACACAGATACGCAGTATTTT. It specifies CASSFESLNTDTQYF.